Listed here is a single T cell receptor beta chain. The antigen remains unidentified. These data belong to a study of early T cells in non-severe SARS-CoV-2 infection. Study-level findings and limits: Matching results from VDJdb favored anti-spike CD8 responses, leaving private and CD4 specificities undetected.

Researchers tagged individual cDNA molecules with unique molecular identifiers. TCRdb re-analysed the 5' RACE reads in MiXCR, keeping a single row per CDR3 protein. The sample contains about 68,000 distinct CDR3 sequences, 12% of which appear only once. Material for sequencing was whole blood. This TCR came from an adult who was a healthcare worker with PCR-confirmed SARS-CoV-2 infection or an uninfected control (not recorded which).

CDR3 region: CASSQAGFSYEQYF. CDR3 in DNA: TGTGCCAGCAGCCAGGCAGGGTTCTCCTACGAGCAGTACTTC. This rearrangement joins TRBV14 to TRBJ2-7; D perhaps matches TRBD1 (5 bases). The germline V gene has CDR1 SGHDN and CDR2 FVKESK. This CDR3 spans 14 amino acids. V was shortened by 3 bases and J by 0 bases, with 9 bases between the two germline ends.